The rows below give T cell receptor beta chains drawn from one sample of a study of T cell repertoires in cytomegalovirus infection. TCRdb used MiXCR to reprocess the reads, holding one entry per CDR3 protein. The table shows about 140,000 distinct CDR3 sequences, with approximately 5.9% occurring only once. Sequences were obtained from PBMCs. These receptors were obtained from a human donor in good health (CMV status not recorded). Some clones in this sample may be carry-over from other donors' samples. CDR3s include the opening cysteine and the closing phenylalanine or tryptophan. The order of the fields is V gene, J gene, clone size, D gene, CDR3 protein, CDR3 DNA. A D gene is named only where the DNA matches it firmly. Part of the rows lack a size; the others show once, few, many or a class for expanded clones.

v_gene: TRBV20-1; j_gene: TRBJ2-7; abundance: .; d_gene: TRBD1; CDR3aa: CSAQTTGRLAYEQYF; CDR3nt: TGCAGTGCCCAAACGACAGGGAGATTGGCCTACGAGCAGTACTTC
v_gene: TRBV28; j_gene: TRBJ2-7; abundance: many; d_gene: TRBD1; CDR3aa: CASTQGTGGIYEQYF; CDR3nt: TGTGCCAGCACCCAGGGGACAGGGGGGATATACGAGCAGTACTTC
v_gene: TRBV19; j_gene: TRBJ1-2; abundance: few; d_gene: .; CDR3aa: CASSMAINYGYTF; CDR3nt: TGTGCCAGTAGTATGGCTATTAACTATGGCTACACCTTC
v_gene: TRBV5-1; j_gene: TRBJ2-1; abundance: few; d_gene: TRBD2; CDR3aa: CASRSGRGGRVYNEQFF; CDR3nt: TGCGCCAGCAGGAGCGGGCGGGGGGGCCGAGTTTACAATGAGCAGTTCTTC
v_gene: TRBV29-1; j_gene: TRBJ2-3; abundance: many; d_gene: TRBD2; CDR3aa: CSVDNSGGLNTQYF; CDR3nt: TGCAGCGTTGATAATAGCGGGGGTTTAAATACGCAGTATTTT
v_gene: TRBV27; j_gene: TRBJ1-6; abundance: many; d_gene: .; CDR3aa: CASRSERNSPLHF; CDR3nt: TGTGCCAGCCGGTCGGAGAGGAATTCACCCCTCCACTTT
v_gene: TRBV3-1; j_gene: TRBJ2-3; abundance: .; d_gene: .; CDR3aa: CASSQDSGTDTQYF; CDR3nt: TGTGCCAGCAGCCAAGATTCGGGGACAGATACGCAGTATTTT
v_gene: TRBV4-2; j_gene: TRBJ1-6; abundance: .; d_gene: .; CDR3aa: CASSQDRGSNSPLHF; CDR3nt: TGTGCCAGCAGCCAAGACAGGGGAAGCAATTCACCCCTCCACTTT
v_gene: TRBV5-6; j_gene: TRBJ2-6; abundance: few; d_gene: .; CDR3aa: CASSRRDVGRHSGANVLTF; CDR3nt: TGTGCCAGCAGCCGGAGGGATGTCGGAAGGCATTCTGGGGCCAACGTCCTGACTTTC
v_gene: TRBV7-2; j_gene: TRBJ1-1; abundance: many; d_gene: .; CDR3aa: CASSLVAPNTEAFF; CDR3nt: TGTGCCAGCAGCTTAGTCGCGCCGAACACTGAAGCTTTCTTT
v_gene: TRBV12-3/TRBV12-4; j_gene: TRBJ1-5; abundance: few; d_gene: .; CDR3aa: CASSPDSVNQPQHF; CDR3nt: TGTGCCAGCAGTCCTGACAGCGTCAATCAGCCCCAGCATTTT
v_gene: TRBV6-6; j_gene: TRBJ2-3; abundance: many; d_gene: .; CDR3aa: CASQPTGTDTQYF; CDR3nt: TGTGCCAGTCAACCGACAGGAACAGATACGCAGTATTTT
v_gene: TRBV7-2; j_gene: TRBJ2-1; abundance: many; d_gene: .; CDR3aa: CASSLAPGVGSSYNEQFF; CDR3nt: TGTGCCAGCAGCTTAGCGCCTGGGGTTGGTAGCTCCTACAATGAGCAGTTCTTC
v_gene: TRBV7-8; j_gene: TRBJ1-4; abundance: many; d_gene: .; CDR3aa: CASSPYRWDVQKKLFF; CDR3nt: TGTGCCAGCAGCCCCTACCGCTGGGACGTCCAAAAAAAACTGTTTTTT
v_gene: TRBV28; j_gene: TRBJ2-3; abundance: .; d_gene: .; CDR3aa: CASSPLPLRDLMQIADTQYF; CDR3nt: TGTGCCAGCAGTCCCCTCCCTCTCCGGGACCTCATGCAGATCGCAGATACGCAGTATTTT
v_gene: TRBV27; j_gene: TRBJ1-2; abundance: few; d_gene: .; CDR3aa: CASSGSGGGYTF; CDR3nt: TGTGCCAGCAGCGGCTCGGGGGGTGGCTACACCTTC
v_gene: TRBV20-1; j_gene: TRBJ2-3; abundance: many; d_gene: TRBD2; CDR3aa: CSAGTSGVPSSTDTQYF; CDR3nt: TGCAGTGCTGGGACTAGCGGGGTCCCTTCTAGCACAGATACGCAGTATTTT
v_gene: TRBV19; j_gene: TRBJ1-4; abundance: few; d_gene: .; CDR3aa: CASSRDEARLFF; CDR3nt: TGTGCCAGTAGTAGGGACGAGGCACGGCTGTTTTTT
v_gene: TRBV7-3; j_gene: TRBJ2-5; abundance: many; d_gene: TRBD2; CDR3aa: CASSRLAGAAETQYF; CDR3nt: TGTGCCAGTTCCCGCCTAGCGGGGGCCGCAGAGACCCAGTACTTC
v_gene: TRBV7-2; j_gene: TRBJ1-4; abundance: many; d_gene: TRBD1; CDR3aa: CASRPPGQANEKLFF; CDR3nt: TGTGCCAGCAGGCCACCGGGACAGGCTAATGAAAAACTGTTTTTT
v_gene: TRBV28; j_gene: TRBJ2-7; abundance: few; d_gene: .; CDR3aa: CASSLYGEDSTNEQYF; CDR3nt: TGTGCCAGCAGTTTATATGGGGAAGACTCAACCAACGAGCAGTACTTC
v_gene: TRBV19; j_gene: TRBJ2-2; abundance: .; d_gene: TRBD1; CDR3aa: CASSTPGGRYTGELFF; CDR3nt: TGTGCCAGTAGTACGCCAGGGGGCCGGTACACCGGGGAGCTGTTTTTT
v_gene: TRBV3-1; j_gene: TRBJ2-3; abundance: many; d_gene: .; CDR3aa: CASSQDASIRNHFF; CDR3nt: TGTGCCAGCAGCCAAGATGCCAGTATTCGGAATCACTTTTTT
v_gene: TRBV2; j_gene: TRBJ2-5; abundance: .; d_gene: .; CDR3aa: CASSGPLGGQETQYF; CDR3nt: TGTGCCAGCAGTGGGCCCTTAGGGGGCCAAGAGACCCAGTACTTC
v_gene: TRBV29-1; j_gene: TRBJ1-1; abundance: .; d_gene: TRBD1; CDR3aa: CSAGTVMNTEAFF; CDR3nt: TGCAGCGCCGGGACAGTTATGAACACTGAAGCTTTCTTT
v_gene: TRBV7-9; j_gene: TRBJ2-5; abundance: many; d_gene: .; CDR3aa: CASSLVRYQETQYF; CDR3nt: TGTGCCAGCAGCTTAGTCAGATACCAAGAGACCCAGTACTTC
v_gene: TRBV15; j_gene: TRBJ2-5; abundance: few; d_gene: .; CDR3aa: CATSRDMGSTETQYF; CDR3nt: TGTGCCACCAGCAGAGATATGGGTTCCACGGAGACCCAGTACTTC
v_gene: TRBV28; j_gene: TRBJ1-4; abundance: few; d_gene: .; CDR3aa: CASSLSTGLGEKLFF; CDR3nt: TGTGCCAGCAGTTTATCGACGGGATTGGGTGAAAAACTGTTTTTT